This T cell receptor (beta chain) was recovered during a study of cytomegalovirus exposure and HLA in healthy donors. The wider study: The roughly 130 validation repertoires used the same platform as the roughly 670 first-cohort repertoires (as reported by a later analysis). Findings and limits, study-wide: Altogether, about 160 TCR beta chains were recorded as cytomegalovirus-associated.

Using immunoSEQ multiplex PCR, the repertoire was profiled, and TCRdb retains in-frame clones only, with some absent. The repertoire holds around 50,000 clones, with around 94% as singletons. J gave up 9 bases and V 4 bases, and 11 bases lay outside the gene matches. Per germline, CDR1 SGHDN and CDR2 FVKESK. The CDR3 is made up of 15 amino acids. The donors formed part of the approximately 130-subject validation cohort, distinct from the approximately 640-subject first cohort. This clone was picked up one time. The target antigen is unknown. The rearrangement links TRBV14 to TRBJ2-1; 8 bases align to TRBD2. This TCR was sampled from a woman aged 18-29 years in good health and CMV-seropositive. The material sequenced was PBMCs. Here the CDR3 reads CASSPLAGAYGEQFF. CDR3 coding DNA: TGTGCCAGCAGCCCGCTAGCGGGCGCTTACGGTGAGCAGTTCTTC.